This TCR beta chain originates from a study of blood T cell repertoires in COVID-19. CDR3 length: 17 amino acids. Trimming removed 1 base from V and 8 bases from J, with 21 bases in between. CDR1 is LNHNV and CDR2 is YYDKDF in the germline V gene (reference sequence). TCRdb's copy holds only in-frame clones and misses some; the assay was immunoSEQ multiplex PCR. The repertoire includes some 360,000 clones, around 87% of them detected once, and approximately 2.4% sits in the top ten. The sequence came from a woman aged 60-75 years with COVID-19, enrolled during active disease. The sample taken for sequencing was peripheral blood. The chain combines TRBV15 with TRBJ2-1; D is uncertain. DNA for the CDR3: TGTGCCACCAGCAGAGGAACCGGGTCAAGGAAGATCGATGAGCAGTTCTTC. As protein: CATSRGTGSRKIDEQFF.